These 11 T cell receptor beta chains were sequenced from one sample in a study of PD-L1 blockade in urothelial cancer. Produced via immunoSEQ multiplex PCR; TCRdb's table is partial and in-frame only. The table records tens of thousands of clones, around 81% of them present only once. The time point: pretreatment peripheral blood. Material: PBMCs, obtained around atezolizumab (anti-PD-L1) treatment. The receptors were sampled from a man between 70 and 80 years old with urothelial cancer.

V gene TRBV19 combines with J gene TRBJ1-1; 7 bases are a match to TRBD1. Germline CDR1 is LNHDA and CDR2 is SQIVND (reference sequence). Losses at the gene ends were 5 bases for V and 0 bases for J; bases not matched to a gene: 9. The CDR3 has 16 amino acids. In DNA, the CDR3 is TGTGCCAGTAGTCCAGGGGGAGGAAACATGAACACTGAAGCTTTCTTT. Its protein is CASSPGGGNMNTEAFF.

There are a few counts of this clone. V and J are TRBV19 and TRBJ1-5, with D possibly matching TRBD1 (5 bases). V was clipped by 7 bases and J by 7 bases, with 14 bases between them. The CDR3 totals 13 residues. CDR1 is LNHDA, CDR2 SQIVND, per germline (reference sequence). CDR3 coding DNA: TGTGCCAGTAATCCGGGGGTGAGACAGCCCCAGCATTTT. Protein: CASNPGVRQPQHF.

V and J are TRBV7-2 and TRBJ2-1; D tentatively reads TRBD1 or TRBD2 (6 bases each). V was trimmed by 5 bases and J by 2 bases, leaving 13 bases between them. The length of the CDR3 is 15 residues. Germline V lookup: CDR1 SGHTA, CDR2 FQGNSA. For the CDR3, the DNA is TGTGCCAGCAGCGTAGGGGGGCTTCCCTACAATGAGCAGTTCTTC. Translated: CASSVGGLPYNEQFF.

The chain is built from TRBV10-3 and TRBJ2-1, with a tentative D call TRBD2 (5 bases). Trimming left V 6 bases short and J 7 bases short, with 16 bases between. From germline, CDR1 is ENHRY and CDR2 SYGVKD. The length of the CDR3 is 14 residues. In DNA form, the CDR3 reads TGTGCCATCAGGGCCTTTGACGGAGGTAATGAGCAGTTCTTC. It translates to CAIRAFDGGNEQFF.

The rearrangement links TRBV28 to TRBJ1-1, with D unresolved. CDR1 is MDHEN, CDR2 SYDVKM, per germline. This CDR3 comprises 14 residues. V lost 6 bases and J 5 bases, leaving 16 bases between the germline ends. Here the CDR3 reads CASSSSAGWTEAFF. CDR3 bases: TGTGCCAGCAGCTCCTCTGCGGGATGGACTGAAGCTTTCTTT. The full variable domain, its missing parts supplied by reference TRBV28 and TRBJ1-1, is DVKVTQSSRYLVKRTGEKVFLECVQDMDHENMFWYRQDPGLGLRLIYFSYDVKMKEKGDIPEGYSVSREKKERFSLILESASTNQTSMYLCASSSSAGWTEAFFGQGTRLTVV.

The chain carries TRBV18 and TRBJ1-2; D ambiguous. Germline V gene data show CDR1 as KGHSH and CDR2 as LQKENI. The CDR3 has 13 amino acids. Trimming shortened V by 6 bases and J by 0 bases, and 8 bases separated the two germline ends. As DNA, the CDR3 is TGTGCCAGCTCTCAGGATACTAACTATGGCTACACCTTC. As protein: CASSQDTNYGYTF.

The chain links TRBV18 to TRBJ2-5; 9 bases agree with TRBD1. Germline loops: CDR1 KGHSH, CDR2 LQKENI. V lost 2 bases and J lost 4; bases outside the gene matches: 8. The CDR3 is 16 residues long. The CDR3 sequence is CASSPFTGGEGETQYF. Written as DNA, the CDR3 is TGTGCCAGCTCACCATTTACAGGGGGCGAGGGAGAGACCCAGTACTTC.

J is TRBJ2-2 and V is TRBV21-1; the DNA was not used to check the table's D call, TRBD2. TRBV21-1 is reported as a pseudogene. The CDR3 consists of 14 residues. Here the CDR3 DNA reads TGTGCCAGCAAAGGACTAGCGGGAGCCGGGGAGCTGTTTTTT. Translation gives CASKGLAGAGELFF.

The V gene is TRBV2, the J gene TRBJ2-3; the match to TRBD2 covers 11 bases. The CDR3 loop spans 15 amino acids. The V gene end was trimmed by 6 bases and the J gene end by 0 bases; junction bases not matched to a gene: 2. Germline CDR1 is SNHLY and CDR2 is FYNNEI. The CDR3 here is CASRTSGTSTDTQYF. DNA for the CDR3: TGTGCCAGCAGGACTAGCGGGACCAGCACAGATACGCAGTATTTT.

This chain joins TRBV7-6 and TRBJ2-1; 12 bases match TRBD2. The CDR3 consists of 17 residues. J was trimmed by 0 bases and V by 5 bases; bases with no gene match: 5. The germline gives CDR1 SGHVS, CDR2 FNYEAQ. CDR3 sequence reads: CASSQGLAGFSYNEQFF. In DNA form, the CDR3 reads TGTGCCAGCAGCCAGGGACTAGCGGGTTTCTCCTACAATGAGCAGTTCTTC.

As concerns this clone: Compared with germline, one end of the junction differs, possibly owing to a read error. The genes are TRBV11-2 and TRBJ2-1; a weak D match, TRBD1 (6 bases). The CDR3 is 16 residues long. From germline, CDR1 is SGHAT and CDR2 FQNNGV. The chain's CDR3 is CASSTERGISHNEQFF. DNA of the CDR3: TGTGCCAGCAGCACGGAAAGGGGGATCTCCCACAATGAGCAGTTCTTC.